The rows below give T cell receptor beta chains drawn from one sample of a study of siplizumab effects on memory and regulatory T cells. Sequencing was performed with immunoSEQ multiplex PCR; in TCRdb, only in-frame clones are kept and a portion is missing. The table includes 70,000 to 100,000 clones, 80% to 95% detected once. Sequencing was performed on CD8+ T cells sorted from blood. The receptors originated from a human donor in good health. Both conserved end residues are part of each CDR3. D genes are given only for firm matches. Some rows have no size entry. The others give once, few or many, or a class for an expanded clone.

>NA|TRBV4-1|NA|TRBJ2-2
TGCGCCAGCAGCCCCCGAGGAGGGGAGCTGTTTTTT
CASSPRGGELFF
>NA|TRBV30|NA|TRBJ1-5
TGTGCCTGGAGTGTACCGGAGAAGGGGTATGAGCCCCAGCATTTT
CAWSVPEKGYEPQHF
>NA|TRBV5-4|NA|TRBJ2-3
TGTGCCAGCAGAGGTCCGGGGCTTAGCACAGATACGCAGTATTTT
CASRGPGLSTDTQYF
>NA|TRBV4-1|TRBD2|TRBJ2-3
TGCGCCAGCAGCCAAGCCGAAGGAACGGGACTAGCTTCAGATACGCAGTATTTT
CASSQAEGTGLASDTQYF
>NA|TRBV4-1|NA|TRBJ1-4
TGCGCCAGCAGCCAAGATCGGGGGATTAATGAAAAACTGTTTTTT
CASSQDRGINEKLFF
>NA|TRBV29-1|NA|TRBJ2-5
TGCAGCGTTGACGGAACGTCCAACCCCCGGGAGACCCAGTACTTC
CSVDGTSNPRETQYF
>NA|TRBV18|NA|TRBJ2-2
TGTGCCAGCTCACCCGACCATCCGGGGGAGCTGTTTTTT
CASSPDHPGELFF
>once|TRBV7-9|TRBD2|TRBJ2-7
TGTGCCAGCAGTTCGCGGGGGGACGAGCAGTACTTC
CASSSRGDEQYF
>NA|TRBV6-1|NA|TRBJ2-7
TGTGCCAGCAGGCAGGACAGCGTCTACTACGAGCAGTACTTC
CASRQDSVYYEQYF
>NA|TRBV4-2|NA|TRBJ2-1
TGTGCCAGCCAAAGCTCGAGCTCCTACAATGAGCAGTTCTTC
CASQSSSSYNEQFF